This passage covers 15 T cell receptor beta chains from one sample sequenced in a study of T cell responses to AZD1222 COVID-19 vaccine. Produced via immunoSEQ multiplex PCR; TCRdb's table is partial and in-frame only. The table lists some 200,000 clones, roughly 90% of them singletons. Source: peripheral blood, taken on day 0 of AZD1222 vaccination. All receptors derive from an adult in good health.

As for this clone: The same CDR3 arises from other DNA sequences in this sample as well. The chain recombines TRBV18 with TRBJ1-5, with D perhaps TRBD1 (6 bases). The CDR3 has 15 residues. V lost 3 bases to trimming and J lost 0 bases, with 9 bases between them. CDR1 and CDR2 from the germline V gene are KGHSH and LQKENI. CDR3 residues: CASSPTGYSNQPQHF. The DNA for the CDR3 is TGTGCCAGCTCACCGACAGGTTATAGCAATCAGCCCCAGCATTTT.

The V call is TRBV6-2 or TRBV6-3, the J call TRBJ2-7; unclear D gene. This CDR3 spans 15 amino acids. Per the germline V gene, CDR1 is MNHEY and CDR2 is SVGEGT. The V and J ends lost 5 bases and 1 base respectively, with 15 bases between them. The DNA of the CDR3 is TGTGCCAGCAGTCCCCGCGTAGGTGGATCCTACGAGCAGTACTTC. Translated: CASSPRVGGSYEQYF.

J is TRBJ1-3 and V is TRBV29-1; 8 bases match TRBD1. The junction had 6 bases not matched to a gene; V was cut back by 1 base and J by 7 bases. The CDR3 sequence is 14 residues long. Germline-derived CDR1 and CDR2 are SQVTM and ANQGSEA. In nucleotides, the CDR3 is TGCAGCGTTGAAGGGGTAGACAGGGGCAACACCATATATTTT. This encodes CSVEGVDRGNTIYF.

The rearrangement uses TRBV19 and TRBJ1-4, with D perhaps TRBD1 (5 bases). The length of the CDR3 is 15 residues. V gave up 5 bases and J gave up 5 bases, with 15 bases separating them. The germline V gene encodes CDR1 LNHDA and CDR2 SQIVND (reference sequence). The CDR3 DNA reads as TGTGCCAGTAGTGCCCGATGGGGGAGGAATGAAAAACTGTTTTTT. The encoded protein is CASSARWGRNEKLFF.

The V and J genes are TRBV11-3 and TRBJ2-1; D is ambiguous. Germline CDR1 SGHNT, CDR2 YENEEA. Trimming stripped 4 bases from V and 9 bases from J, with 10 bases between. The CDR3 runs to 12 residues. The CDR3 bases are TGTGCCAGCAGCTCAGCCCTAGGTGAGCAGTTCTTC. This sequence encodes CASSSALGEQFF.

The rearrangement links TRBV3-1 (or the pseudogene TRBV3-2) to TRBJ2-2; D uncertain. Germline loops: CDR1 LGHDT, CDR2 YNNKEL (reference sequence). Deletions cut 5 bases from V and 7 bases from J, with 8 bases between. The CDR3 runs 12 residues. The CDR3 sequence is CASSATHGELFF. The CDR3 DNA sequence: TGTGCCAGCAGCGCCACCCACGGGGAGCTGTTTTTT.

The rearrangement links TRBV10-2 to TRBJ2-1; D perhaps matches TRBD2 (6 bases). Germline loops: CDR1 WSHSY, CDR2 SAAADI. The CDR3 consists of 14 residues. V lost 4 bases to trimming and J lost 6 bases, with 13 bases between them. CDR3 nucleotide sequence: TGCGCCAGCAGTGTAGCGGCTCAGGGCAATGAGCAGTTCTTC. This gives the protein CASSVAAQGNEQFF.

This chain links TRBV9 with TRBJ2-7; tentatively, D is TRBD2 (6 bases). Germline CDR1 reads SGDLS; CDR2 reads YYNGEE. V lost 3 bases to trimming and J lost 0 bases, with 13 bases between them. CDR3 length: 15 amino acids. CDR3 in amino acids: CASSARGSSSYEQYF. CDR3 nucleotide sequence: TGTGCCAGCAGCGCGCGGGGTTCGAGCTCCTACGAGCAGTACTTC.

The chain recombines TRBV28 with TRBJ2-1, with D perhaps matching TRBD2 (6 bases). V was clipped by 5 bases and J by 4 bases, with 9 bases between them. The CDR3 runs 13 residues. The germline V gene has CDR1 MDHEN and CDR2 SYDVKM. CDR3 sequence reads: CASSISGYNEQFF. In DNA, the CDR3 is TGTGCCAGCAGTATTAGCGGTTACAATGAGCAGTTCTTC.

This clone showed up just a few times. The V call is TRBV18, the J call TRBJ1-4; 7 nucleotides match TRBD1. Germline V gives CDR1 KGHSH, CDR2 LQKENI. J gave up 7 bases and V 6 bases, and 14 bases lay outside the gene matches. The CDR3 totals 16 residues. CDR3 in amino acids: CASSRNRAQGGEKLFF. The CDR3 bases are TGTGCCAGCTCCCGTAACAGGGCCCAGGGGGGTGAAAAACTGTTTTTT.

This rearrangement joins TRBV24-1 to TRBJ2-2, with 13 bases aligning to TRBD2. In germline, CDR1 is KGHDR, CDR2 SFDVKD. This CDR3 region has 16 residues. After removal of 9 bases from V and 7 bases from J, the junction contained 10 bases not matched to a gene. Written as DNA, the CDR3 is TGTGCCACCGGGACGGGGACTAGCGGGATTATCGGGGAGCTGTTTTTT. The encoded protein is CATGTGTSGIIGELFF.

The chain has TRBV10-3 and TRBJ2-1; TRBD2 agrees at 7 bases. Germline V CDR1 and CDR2: ENHRY, SYGVKD. CDR3 length: 14 residues. V lost 1 base and J lost 9; bases outside the gene matches: 6. In nucleotides, the CDR3 is TGTGCCATCAGTGAGTGGGAGGGAACCGGTGAGCAGTTCTTC. Protein product: CAISEWEGTGEQFF.

The chain carries TRBV27 and TRBJ1-5; D ambiguous. The CDR3 spans 13 residues. The germline V and J ends were trimmed by 6 bases and 2 bases, with 8 bases remaining between them. CDR1 and CDR2 (germline): MNHEY, SMNVEV (reference sequence). The CDR3 sequence is CASRGMGNQPQHF. DNA for the CDR3: TGTGCCAGCAGAGGTATGGGCAATCAGCCCCAGCATTTT.

The V and J genes are TRBV4-3 and TRBJ2-2; D gene ambiguous. The V and J ends lost 4 bases and 1 base respectively, with 7 bases between them. The CDR3 length is 14 residues. Germline CDR1 is LGHNA and CDR2 is YSLEER. CDR3 DNA: TGCGCCAGCAGCCCGGTTCGGAACACCGGGGAGCTGTTTTTT. It translates to CASSPVRNTGELFF.

The chain employs TRBV20-1 and TRBJ2-1, with 11 bases fitting TRBD1. The CDR3 is 15 amino acids. V shed 3 bases and J 9 bases; nucleotides not matched to a gene: 10. CDR1 DFQATT and CDR2 SNEGSKA come from the germline V gene (reference sequence). DNA for the CDR3: TGCAGTGCTAGTAGCCGGGACAGGGGGTTCAGTGAGCAGTTCTTC. It translates to CSASSRDRGFSEQFF.